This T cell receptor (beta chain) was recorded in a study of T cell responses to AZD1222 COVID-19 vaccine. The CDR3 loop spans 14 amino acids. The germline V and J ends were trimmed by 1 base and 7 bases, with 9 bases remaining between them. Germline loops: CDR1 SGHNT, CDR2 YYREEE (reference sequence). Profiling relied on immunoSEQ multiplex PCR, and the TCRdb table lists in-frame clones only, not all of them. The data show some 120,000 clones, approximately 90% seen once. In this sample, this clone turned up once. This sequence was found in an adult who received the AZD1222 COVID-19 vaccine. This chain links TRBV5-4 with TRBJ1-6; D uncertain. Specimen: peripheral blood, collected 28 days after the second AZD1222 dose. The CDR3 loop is CASSLYGENSPLHF. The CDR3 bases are TGTGCCAGCAGCTTGTACGGGGAGAATTCACCCCTCCACTTT.